This TCR beta chain came from a study of T-cell memory formation after mild COVID-19. Notes on the study in general: Specificity for SARS-CoV-2 was not confirmed among the second-wave clones peaking on day 37. Mainly in CM and EM were contracting CD4+ clones; CD8+ were in EMRA.

The ends lost 5 bases at V and 4 bases at J; junction bases unmatched: 11. This CDR3 spans 16 amino acids. Germline CDR1 MNHEY, CDR2 SVGAGI. With respect to this clonotype: Its antigen is not known.

Employing constant-segment primers, 5'RACE generated TCR alpha and TCR beta cDNA libraries bearing sample barcodes and UMIs. TCRdb fed the 5' RACE reads into MiXCR, producing one record per CDR3 protein. The table lists about half a million distinct CDR3 sequences, over 15% of them singletons. The chain is built from TRBV6-5 and TRBJ2-1, with 7 positions matching TRBD2. The sequence derives from an adult woman who had mild COVID-19 (a few samples of this study predate the infection). Cell type and time point are not known. Sequenced material: PBMCs or a T cell subset sorted from them (not recorded which). CDR3 coding DNA: TGTGCCAGCAGTCTAAGTGGGGGGGGATATTACAATGAGCAGTTCTTC. It codes for CASSLSGGGYYNEQFF.